What follows are 23 T cell receptor beta chains derived from one specimen sequenced in a study of cytomegalovirus exposure and HLA in healthy donors. Primers included in the PCR were 60 Vbeta and 13 Jbeta primers. Measured with immunoSEQ multiplex PCR; TCRdb has only the in-frame clones, and not every one. The repertoire holds around 60,000 clones, around 72% seen once, with roughly 51% in the top ten. Sequenced input: PBMCs. These receptor sequences come from a man aged 50 to 59 in good health and CMV-seropositive.

The chain employs TRBV6-5 and TRBJ1-4, with a tentative D call TRBD1 (6 bases). Trimming cost V 2 bases and J 7 bases, with 11 bases left between them. The length of the CDR3 is 14 residues. Germline values: CDR1 MNHEY, CDR2 SVGAGI. CDR3 sequence: CASSYRGWAEKLFF. DNA for the CDR3: TGTGCCAGCAGTTACAGGGGGTGGGCTGAAAAACTGTTTTTT.

This clone has more than one count but fewer than ten. The chain carries TRBV11-2 and TRBJ1-3; D gene ambiguous. The CDR3 has 15 amino acids. Germline CDR1 reads SGHAT; CDR2 reads FQNNGV. Trimming shortened V by 1 base and J by 0 bases, and 7 bases separated the two germline ends. CDR3 protein: CASSLVYSSGNTIYF. The CDR3 nucleotides read TGTGCCAGCAGCTTAGTCTACAGCTCTGGAAACACCATATATTTT.

The chain joins TRBV5-4 to TRBJ2-3; TRBD2 matches at 13 bases. The CDR3 length is 17 residues. Germline V gene data show CDR1 as SGHNT and CDR2 as YYREEE (reference sequence). Trimming at V came to 3 bases and at J to 4 bases, leaving 8 bases not matched to a gene. CDR3 region: CASSSPTSGRASDTQYF. The CDR3 DNA is TGTGCCAGCAGCTCTCCTACTAGCGGGAGGGCCTCAGATACGCAGTATTTT.

The genes are TRBV9 and TRBJ2-3, with a tentative D call TRBD2 (6 bases). The CDR3 spans 11 residues. Germline V gene data show CDR1 as SGDLS and CDR2 as YYNGEE. Trimming removed 4 bases from V and 6 bases from J, with 6 bases in between. The CDR3, as DNA: TGTGCCAGCAGCCGGGAGGATACGCAGTATTTT. Translation: CASSREDTQYF.

As regards this clone: This same CDR3 is encoded by further DNA sequences in the sample. The gene calls are TRBV7-2 and TRBJ1-5; 10 bases match TRBD1. The CDR3 length is 14 residues. Per the germline V gene, CDR1 is SGHTA and CDR2 is FQGNSA. Losses at the gene ends were 6 bases for V and 6 bases for J; bases not matched to a gene: 5. The CDR3 loop is CASSLDRGGQPQHF. The DNA for the CDR3 is TGTGCCAGCAGTTTGGACAGGGGGGGTCAGCCCCAGCATTTT.

This clone turned up a few times. The V call is TRBV27, the J call TRBJ2-7; a possible D gene is TRBD1 (6 bases). V lost 3 bases, J lost 6 bases, and 15 bases lay in between. CDR3 length: 14 residues. CDR1 MNHEY and CDR2 SMNVEV come from the germline V gene (reference sequence). This CDR3 is CASSLYTGFGEQYF. CDR3 coding DNA: TGTGCCAGCAGTTTGTACACAGGGTTTGGCGAGCAGTACTTC.

This chain connects TRBV2 to TRBJ2-7, with 10 bases identical to TRBD1. Trimming took 7 bases from V and 5 from J; bases not matched to a gene: 5. This CDR3 region has 13 residues. In germline, CDR1 is SNHLY, CDR2 FYNNEI. CDR3 loop: CASKRQGAHEQYF. In DNA, the CDR3 is TGTGCCAGCAAGCGACAGGGGGCACACGAGCAGTACTTC. Combining the CDR3 with reference TRBV2 and TRBJ2-7 gives the whole variable domain EPEVTQTPSHQVTQMGQEVILRCVPISNHLYFYWYRQILGQKVEFLVSFYNNEISEKSEIFDDQFSVERPDGSNFTLKIRSTKLEDSAMYFCASKRQGAHEQYFGPGTRLTVT.

This chain joins TRBV4-3 and TRBJ1-3; D is unclear. Germline values: CDR1 LGHNA, CDR2 YSLEER. The V end was cut by 3 bases, the J end by 0 bases, with 9 bases between. The CDR3 is 15 residues long. The CDR3 DNA follows: TGCGCCAGCAGCCAGGGAGACCTCTCTGGAAACACCATATATTTT. Translated: CASSQGDLSGNTIYF.

The chain uses TRBV15 and TRBJ2-7, with 7 bases aligning to TRBD1. The germline V gene encodes CDR1 LNHNV and CDR2 YYDKDF (reference sequence). V shed 2 bases, J shed 4 bases, and the junction held 5 bases outside the gene matches. The CDR3 sequence is 14 residues long. CDR3 amino acids: CATSRKGTVYEQYF. CDR3 sequence (DNA): TGTGCCACCAGCAGAAAAGGGACAGTATACGAGCAGTACTTC.

The rearrangement joins TRBV9 to TRBJ1-2, with TRBD1 matching 8 bases. The ends lost 2 bases at V and 7 bases at J; junction bases unmatched: 7. This CDR3 spans 14 amino acids. In germline, CDR1 is SGDLS, CDR2 YYNGEE. The DNA for the CDR3 is TGTGCCAGCAGCGTCCTACAGGGGGTTGGTGGCTACACCTTC. Translated, it gives CASSVLQGVGGYTF.

The rearrangement uses TRBV6-5 and TRBJ1-6; 7 positions match TRBD1. Trimming removed 6 bases from V and 2 bases from J; junction bases left unmatched: 4. CDR3 length: 15 residues. Germline loops: CDR1 MNHEY, CDR2 SVGAGI. CDR3 nucleotide sequence: TGTGCCAGCAGCCCCCAGGGGGCCTATAATTCACCCCTCCACTTT. Encoded protein: CASSPQGAYNSPLHF.

The J gene is TRBJ2-5, the V gene TRBV2, with D unresolved. The J call is uncertain, as TRBJ2-7 better fits the DNA end. The CDR3 contains 14 residues. Germline lookup yields CDR1 SNHLY and CDR2 FYNNEI. The CDR3 DNA reads as TGTGCCAGCAGTGCCTCCTCGTGGTCCCACGAGCAGTACTTC. Its translation is CASSASSWSHEQYF.

This chain uses TRBV20-1 with TRBJ1-5; no clear D. Deletions cut 3 bases from V and 6 bases from J, with 6 bases between. Germline lookup yields CDR1 DFQATT and CDR2 SNEGSKA (reference sequence). The CDR3 is 11 residues long. Here the CDR3 reads CSASGGQPQHF. DNA for the CDR3: TGCAGTGCTAGCGGAGGTCAGCCCCAGCATTTT.

CDR3 coding DNA: TGTGCCAGCAGCCTAACCGGGACAGAAGCTTTCTTT. Translating gives CASSLTGTEAFF. This chain connects TRBV7-2 to TRBJ1-1; a weak D match, TRBD1 (6 bases). Germline V gene data show CDR1 as SGHTA and CDR2 as FQGNSA. This CDR3 spans 12 amino acids. Trimming stripped 5 bases from V and 8 bases from J, with 12 bases between.

On this clone: Other DNA sequences in this specimen translate into the identical CDR3. This chain uses TRBV29-1 with TRBJ2-7, with a possible D match to TRBD2 (5 bases). CDR3 length: 11 amino acids. Germline V gene lookup returns CDR1 SQVTM and CDR2 ANQGSEA. CDR3 in DNA: TGCAGGGCAGGAGACTACTACGAGCAGTACTTC. It codes for CRAGDYYEQYF.

The chain is built from TRBV7-6 and TRBJ1-2; D is perhaps TRBD1 (5 bases). The CDR3 extends over 14 amino acids. The V gene's germline CDR1 is SGHVS and CDR2 FNYEAQ. Trimming pared 5 bases from V and 4 bases from J, leaving 14 bases between. The CDR3 region is CASSPDDGAYGYTF. Here the CDR3 DNA reads TGTGCCAGCAGCCCCGACGATGGGGCCTATGGCTACACCTTC.

In its sample, this clone was seen a few times. A junction boundary mismatches the germline segment, possibly from a read error. V gene TRBV4-3 combines with J gene TRBJ2-1; D is undetermined. The germline V gene has CDR1 LGHNA and CDR2 YSLEER. The CDR3 is 17 residues long. The CDR3 DNA sequence: TGCGCAAGCAGCCAAGATATGATCCTACTCATCTCCAATGAGCAGTTCTTC. Translated, it gives CASSQDMILLISNEQFF.

Only a few counts were recorded for this clone. Other DNA sequences within the sample encode an identical CDR3. This chain connects TRBV6-5 to TRBJ1-6; D uncertain. With 6 bases removed from V and 3 bases from J, the gap between germline ends came to 12 bases. This CDR3 has 15 residues. In germline, CDR1 is MNHEY, CDR2 SVGAGI. This CDR3 reads CASSSTESYNSPLHF. The CDR3 bases are TGTGCCAGCAGCTCAACAGAAAGCTATAATTCACCCCTCCACTTT.

This clone was counted a single time. This chain joins TRBV6-5 and TRBJ1-2, with a tentative D call TRBD1 (6 bases). CDR1 is MNHEY and CDR2 is SVGAGI in the germline V gene. V was trimmed by 5 bases and J by 2 bases, leaving 12 bases between them. CDR3 length equals 14 residues. CDR3 sequence: CASSTRTANYGYTF. In nucleotides, the CDR3 is TGTGCCAGCAGTACAAGGACAGCCAACTATGGCTACACCTTC.

The CDR3 DNA follows: TGTGCCAGCAGCCGCGGGAGGGTTTGGGCAACCGGGGAGCTGTTTTTT. It yields the protein CASSRGRVWATGELFF. This chain joins TRBV5-8 and TRBJ2-2, with 9 positions matching TRBD2. CDR3 size: 16 residues. CDR1 SGHTS and CDR2 YDEGEE come from the germline V gene. V shed 4 bases and J 5 bases; nucleotides not matched to a gene: 9.

The chain joins TRBV19 to TRBJ2-7, with 9 bases matching TRBD2. The V and J ends lost 1 base and 1 base, in that order; junction bases with no gene match: 2. Germline CDR1 reads LNHDA; CDR2 reads SQIVND (reference sequence). The CDR3 sequence is 15 residues long. The DNA for the CDR3 is TGTGCCAGTAGTATAGGACTAGCGGTATCCTACGAGCAGTACTTC. The encoded protein is CASSIGLAVSYEQYF.

The CDR3 coding sequence is TGTGCCAGCAGTTCGACTAGCGGCGAGCAGTACTTC. Translating gives CASSSTSGEQYF. J is TRBJ2-7 and V is TRBV7-2; 9 bases map to TRBD2. Germline CDR1 reads SGHTA; CDR2 reads FQGNSA. This CDR3 has 12 amino acids. The junction had 3 bases not matched to a gene; V was cut back by 6 bases and J by 6 bases.

This clone occurred a few times. This chain links TRBV7-9 with TRBJ2-5, with D maybe TRBD1 (6 bases). Trimming removed 4 bases from V and 1 base from J, with 16 bases in between. This CDR3 spans 16 amino acids. CDR1 and CDR2 (germline): SEHNR, FQNEAQ (reference sequence). CDR3 residues: CASSSPPQGPQETQYF. The CDR3 DNA is TGTGCCAGCAGCTCCCCTCCACAGGGACCCCAAGAGACCCAGTACTTC. The full variable domain, with the rest looked up from reference TRBV7-9 and TRBJ2-5, is DTGVSQNPRHKITKRGQNVTFRCDPISEHNRLYWYRQTLGQGPEFLTYFQNEAQLEKSRLLSDRFSAERPKGSFSTLEIQRTEQGDSAMYLCASSSPPQGPQETQYFGPGTRLLVL.